The rows below give T cell receptor beta chains drawn from one sample of a study of cytomegalovirus exposure and HLA in healthy donors. The protocol was immunoSEQ multiplex PCR, while the TCRdb copy is restricted to in-frame clones and leaves out a portion. Here the sample spans 200,000 or so clones, 81% being singletons. Sequencing used PBMCs. The receptors come from a middle-aged man in good health and CMV-seronegative. Each CDR3 is given with its conserved first and last residue. D genes are given only for firm matches. Clone size is given for some rows only: seen once, a few or many times, or a class if the clone is expanded.

CASSSGQGGDTQYF TGTGCCAGCAGTTCCGGACAGGGTGGGGATACGCAGTATTTT TRBV6-5 TRBD1 . 14 TRBJ2-3
CASSRDRVNLGSPLHF TGCGCCAGCAGCCGGGACAGGGTAAATTTAGGATCACCCCTCCACTTT TRBV5-1 TRBD1 once 16 TRBJ1-6
CASSQDPRRPEAFF TGCGCCAGCAGCCAAGATCCCCGGAGACCTGAAGCTTTCTTT TRBV4-1 . . 14 TRBJ1-1
CASRSTGTGPKVGYTF TGTGCCAGCAGATCGACCGGGACAGGGCCTAAGGTGGGCTACACCTTC TRBV27 TRBD1 . 16 TRBJ1-2
CASSTTVSTIEQYF TGCGCCAGCAGCACGACAGTATCTACGATCGAGCAGTACTTC TRBV5-1 . . 14 TRBJ2-7
CASSPPGGGGKFF TGCGCCAGCAGCCCTCCTGGAGGGGGAGGGAAGTTCTTC TRBV5-1 . . 13 TRBJ2-1
CASSYGQNNSPLHF TGTGCCAGCAGTTACGGCCAGAATAATTCACCCCTCCACTTT TRBV6-5 . . 14 TRBJ1-6
CASSLTVRGNQPQHF TGTGCCAGCAGTTTAACTGTGAGAGGCAATCAGCCCCAGCATTTT TRBV27 . . 15 TRBJ1-5
CASVWTLPGSQDTQYF TGCGCCAGCGTTTGGACGTTACCGGGATCTCAAGACACCCAGTACTTC TRBV10-1 . . 16 TRBJ2-5
CASSFIGTGGNEQFF TGTGCCAGCAGTTTTATAGGGACAGGGGGGAATGAGCAGTTCTTC TRBV27 TRBD1 . 15 TRBJ2-1
CASSLYVLAGVTGELFF TGTGCCAGCAGCCTCTATGTACTAGCGGGGGTGACCGGGGAGCTGTTTTTT TRBV7-9 TRBD2 few 17 TRBJ2-2
CASRFPGLVSEQYF TGTGCCAGCAGGTTCCCGGGACTAGTATCCGAGCAGTACTTC TRBV2 TRBD2 . 14 TRBJ2-7
CASTQAGGKNTGELFF TGTGCCAGCACACAAGCCGGGGGAAAAAACACCGGGGAGCTGTTTTTT TRBV11-2 . . 16 TRBJ2-2
CASSRGGAATYEQYF TGTGCCAGCAGCCGGGGGGGGGCGGCGACCTACGAGCAGTACTTC TRBV13 TRBD2 . 15 TRBJ2-7
CASSPDRSNQPQHF TGTGCCAGTAGTCCCGACAGGTCCAATCAGCCCCAGCATTTT TRBV19 . once 14 TRBJ1-5
CASTQRDGSAGGELFF TGTGCCAGCACCCAAAGAGACGGGTCAGCCGGCGGGGAGCTGTTTTTT TRBV9 . once 16 TRBJ2-2
CASSEGGYEQYF TGCGCCAGCAGTGAGGGAGGGTACGAGCAGTACTTC TRBV10-2 . . 12 TRBJ2-7
CASSWDSGNYGYTF TGTGCCAGCAGCTGGGACAGCGGTAACTATGGCTACACCTTC TRBV7-2 TRBD1 . 14 TRBJ1-2
CASSVAHGGPGYNEQFF TGTGCCAGCAGCGTAGCTCACGGCGGGCCAGGCTACAATGAGCAGTTCTTC TRBV9 . . 17 TRBJ2-1
CASGRGGINEQYF TGTGCCAGCGGCAGGGGAGGGATCAACGAGCAGTACTTC TRBV7-6 . . 13 TRBJ2-7